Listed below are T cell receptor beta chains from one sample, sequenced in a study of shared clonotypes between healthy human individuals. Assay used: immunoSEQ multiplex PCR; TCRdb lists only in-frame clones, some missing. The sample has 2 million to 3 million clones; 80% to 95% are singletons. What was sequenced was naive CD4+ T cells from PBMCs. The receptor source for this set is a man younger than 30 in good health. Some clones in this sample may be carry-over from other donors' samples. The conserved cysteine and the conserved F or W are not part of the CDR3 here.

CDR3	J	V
ASSLAMTTDTQY	TRBJ2-3	TRBV7-9
ASSLTLGTQY	TRBJ2-3	TRBV7-3
SVRAGEGTGELF	TRBJ2-2	TRBV29-1
ASSILAGGPRETQY	TRBJ2-5	TRBV5-1
ASSQAPGETQY	TRBJ2-5	TRBV4-2
ASSLAPGNYEQY	TRBJ2-7	TRBV5-1
ASSYRPALAVETQY	TRBJ2-5	TRBV6-5
ASSQAFTGMADTQY	TRBJ2-3	TRBV4-1
ASGVYEQY	TRBJ2-7	TRBV28
ASSGGSQETQY	TRBJ2-5	TRBV6-1
ASSSGTALEAF	TRBJ1-1	TRBV18
ASSRDRVVYNEQF	TRBJ2-1	TRBV9
ASSEEGFYGYT	TRBJ1-2	TRBV6-1
ASTPGGTAYNEQF	TRBJ2-1	TRBV28
ASSPTRDSAKH	TRBJ1-5	TRBV18
ASSGLAGSYEQY	TRBJ2-7	TRBV6-5
ASSLAQGAFWETQY	TRBJ2-5	TRBV11-2
ASSLPDRGSLY	TRBJ2-5	TRBV28
ASSLYPTSGPYEQY	TRBJ2-7	TRBV27
SGGGPANYGYT	TRBJ1-2	TRBV29-1
ASRGTISTDTQY	TRBJ2-3	TRBV2
ASSSSSGANVLT	TRBJ2-6	TRBV28
ASSVDPAYNEQF	TRBJ2-1	TRBV9
ASSVGSGTSGALVPYEQY	TRBJ2-7	TRBV9
ASSLASPGELF	TRBJ2-2	TRBV5-1
ASSVSYNEQF	TRBJ2-1	TRBV9
ASSPRVGVYGYT	TRBJ1-2	TRBV28
ASSRYSGVGRLAGENTQY	TRBJ2-3	TRBV4-1
ASSVAADPSSYEQY	TRBJ2-7	TRBV9
ASSLRNYLGYT	TRBJ1-2	TRBV28
ASSWPGLAGGETQY	TRBJ2-5	TRBV7-2
ASSSSGNTGELF	TRBJ2-2	TRBV28
ASSTSASQETQY	TRBJ2-5	TRBV5-1
ASSPGVSGGGETQY	TRBJ2-5	TRBV4-2
ASSLEIFGGSHNEQF	TRBJ2-1	TRBV5-8
ASLRAPSTDTQY	TRBJ2-3	TRBV19
ATSRELGTGELF	TRBJ2-2	TRBV15
ASSPGLAGVLEQF	TRBJ2-1	TRBV7-8
AWSQGGDTDTQY	TRBJ2-3	TRBV30
SGGLAVSYNEQF	TRBJ2-1	TRBV29-1
ASSLRGQPQDTQY	TRBJ2-3	TRBV28
ASSIKGYSNQPQH	TRBJ1-5	TRBV19
ASSLDRVREKLF	TRBJ1-4	TRBV11-2